The text below deals with one T cell receptor (beta chain). V lost 3 bases to trimming and J lost 5 bases; unmatched junction nucleotides: 6. Germline assignment: CDR1 KGHSH and CDR2 LQKENI. The CDR3 has 15 residues. The entry originates in a study of blood T cell repertoires in COVID-19. About the research overall: PBMCs, B-cell-depleted T cells, or T cells provided the cDNA or gDNA that made up the material.

In the study's own analysis: Nucleated cell counts were estimated from reference gene primer amplification. TCRdb's copy holds only in-frame clones and misses some; the assay was immunoSEQ multiplex PCR. V and J calls and clone size are copied from that table; D and trimming were computed from the DNA. Of some 190,000 clones in the sample, 84% are singletons; the top ten hold 4.5% to 5.5%. The sequence derives from a woman aged 65 to 85 with active or convalescent COVID-19. Specimen: peripheral blood. V is TRBV18 and J is TRBJ1-1; the match to TRBD1 covers 10 bases. Written as DNA, the CDR3 is TGTGCCAGCTCACCTGGGACAGGGGAATATACTGAAGCTTTCTTT. Translating gives CASSPGTGEYTEAFF.